A selection of T cell receptor beta chains follows, all from one sample in a study of PD-1 blockade in classical Hodgkin lymphoma. Sequencing used immunoSEQ multiplex PCR; TCRdb keeps in-frame clones, though not all of them. The data hold around 40,000 clones, with more than 70% observed a single time. The input for sequencing was peripheral blood mononuclear cells (PBMCs), taken at baseline. All receptors come from a human donor with classical Hodgkin lymphoma. Each CDR3 is given with its conserved first and last residue.

V,J,CDR3
TRBV11-2,TRBJ2-5,CASSPNTDRWGKETQYF
TRBV19,TRBJ2-5,CASKGGGAGQETQYF
TRBV7-3,TRBJ2-3,CASSLDGTDTQYF
TRBV7-9,TRBJ1-5,CASSLAKGDGDQPQHF
TRBV6-5,TRBJ2-1,CASSYDLNEQFF
TRBV6-5,TRBJ2-7,CASSRQRGQQYF
TRBV9,TRBJ2-3,CASSVVGWGAQAADTQYF
TRBV18,TRBJ2-3,CASSPLNTDTQYF
TRBV6-6,TRBJ1-2,CASRGTGGSGLYGYTF
TRBV4-3,TRBJ2-1,CASSLGLAGGISYNEQFF
TRBV5-6,TRBJ1-6,CASSLAGVSPLHF
TRBV5-5,TRBJ2-2,CASSFRTLSNTGELFF
TRBV5-4,TRBJ2-5,CASSSRGAVTTAQYF
TRBV9,TRBJ2-1,CASSVEGTSGGAFNEQFF
TRBV23-1,TRBJ2-5,CASSPSGRALQETQYF
TRBV6-6,TRBJ1-3,CASNTGLSGNTIYF
TRBV4-1,TRBJ1-3,CASSRVQAPGNTIYF
TRBV25-1,TRBJ2-5,CASTLAGGEQETQYF
TRBV5-4,TRBJ2-7,CASTSGGSGKSYEQYF
TRBV2,TRBJ1-4,CASSDGRGGEKLFF
TRBV13,TRBJ1-3,CASSLSTGFITGNTIYF
TRBV19,TRBJ1-4,CASSNRDRVMTNEKLFF
TRBV19,TRBJ1-2,CASSIELLWSYGYTF
TRBV14,TRBJ1-6,CASSQDRPYRGRSPLHF
TRBV21-1,TRBJ2-4,CASSKGKQGRRNIQYF
TRBV5-1,TRBJ2-7,CASSPGDSSSYEQYF
TRBV10-1,TRBJ1-5,CASSSGRGNQPQHF
TRBV10-3,TRBJ2-3,CAISEWTATDTQYF
TRBV4-3,TRBJ1-5,CASSQDREQPQHF
TRBV6-5,TRBJ1-4,CASSYVQRNEKLFF
TRBV6-6,TRBJ1-4,CASSYPGQSRELFF
TRBV4-3,TRBJ2-2,CASSQRYRDTGELFF
TRBV15,TRBJ2-2,CATSRDRATGELFF
TRBV5-1,TRBJ2-3,CASSSGTGVGDTQYF
TRBV7-9,TRBJ2-7,CASSLATGSNTEGYEQYF
TRBV6-5,TRBJ2-2,CASSYSTGDTGELFF
TRBV7-2,TRBJ2-7,CASSLEVPGEQYF
TRBV18,TRBJ1-4,CASSSRTGEKLFF
TRBV12-2,TRBJ1-5,CASPTELGRDYSNQPQHF
TRBV6-6,TRBJ2-7,CASSYGLGDYEQYF
TRBV6-5,TRBJ1-2,CASSYGTGWDYGYTF
TRBV4-2,TRBJ1-3,CASSDSGGESGNTIYF
TRBV5-1,TRBJ2-5,CASSKDRPQETQYF
TRBV5-8,TRBJ1-3,CASSLRGTGNTIYF
TRBV10-3,TRBJ2-3,CAISEPGNPGTSGGSSTDTQYF
TRBV27,TRBJ2-7,CASSLSGQGVREQYF
TRBV7-9,TRBJ2-3,CASSLSTDTQYF
TRBV4-1,TRBJ2-2,CASSQTEGTGELFF
TRBV2,TRBJ2-5,CASSDPGGETQYF
TRBV6-5,TRBJ2-2,CASSYTGTPTGELFF
TRBV7-2,TRBJ2-7,CASSPLTVSYEQYF
TRBV5-1,TRBJ2-5,CASSLGLAGGTQETQYF
TRBV5-5,TRBJ1-4,CASSSGGVGNEKLFF
TRBV5-1,TRBJ1-2,CASREPQDYGYTF
TRBV6-1,TRBJ1-2,CASSPGQWSRGYTF
TRBV19,TRBJ2-7,CASSIGVTSGEIYEQYF
TRBV4-1,TRBJ2-4,CASSQVLLERGAKNIQYF
TRBV10-1,TRBJ2-5,CASSESSPSWTGGGETQYF
TRBV5-4,TRBJ2-7,CASSLGRRGSEQYF